This T cell receptor beta chain was recovered during a study of identical twins listed by TCRdb under 2016. Study-level background: To test whether fetal clonotypes persist, the study used deep sequencing on TCR alpha and beta repertoires from monozygotic twins, unrelated adults of various ages, and cord blood. To rule out contamination, the twin experiments were replicated at different times with different library preparation protocols.

Study-level results and caveats: Compared with coincidental sharing between unrelated individuals, an excess of low generation-probability sequences was observed among out-of-frame TCR alpha sequences shared between twins. Zero-insertion analyses could be partly confounded by invariant T cells such as MAIT and iNKT, although diverse VJ usage argued against such confounding for most clonotypes. The excess sharing between twins in beta out-of-frame sequences was weaker because fewer shared sequences reduced the signal-to-noise ratio. Conclusions relied on cross-sectional statistical analysis, since the same donors could not be followed over many years. In monozygotic twins, out-of-frame TCR alpha sharing was systematically underestimated by recombination models, although the models agreed with sharing between unrelated individuals. Abundant cord blood beta clonotypes carried fewer insertions; young adult naive repertoires showed a weaker similar trend, while memory repertoires showed none.

About this clonotype itself: Its binding antigen is unknown. No base-level quality is on record; no much larger clone is a single base apart.

The CDR3 spans 15 residues, from the cysteine through the phenylalanine. The entry retains the CDR3 DNA only, 45 bases that are in frame from base 1. Between the V and J ends, shortened by 0 bases and 8 bases respectively, the junction contains 14 bases. CDR1 MGHRA and CDR2 YSYEKL are derived from the germline V gene. Every donor was a healthy Caucasian. Library generation was performed with 5' RACE. Instrument on record: Illumina HiSeq 2000. A universal primer binding site was added through template switching, and the final cDNA carried a unique molecular identifier so that TCR cDNA molecules could be counted accurately. Specific primers in the conserved constant-segment region were used to synthesize first-strand cDNA for TCR alpha and beta chains. Each cDNA library was double barcoded, with a SMART-Mk sample barcode plus Illumina barcodes, to control for contamination. TruSeq adapter sequences and Illumina sample barcodes were added in two successive PCR steps. TCR alpha and beta cDNA libraries were sequenced on the Illumina HiSeq platform with custom primers. Turning to the authors' computational methods: Raw reads were processed with MiGEC to extract unique molecular identifiers, and MiXCR was used to determine CDR3 positions. For each individual, recombination models were inferred using an EM algorithm with the repgenHMM and IGoR tools. Shared clonotype analysis was performed with the tcR package in R, normalizing sharing by the product of cloneset sizes. To study raw recombination free of thymic and clonal selection effects, out-of-frame nonproductive sequences were analyzed. TCRdb reanalyzed the raw reads on its own, using fastp at Q25 for trimming and MiXCR for clone calling, and kept in-frame beta chains. Entries are consolidated by CDR3 protein sequence, retaining the most common genes and DNA. These V and J calls originate from TCRdb's pipeline instead of the authors' own analysis. The sample table lists 1.5 million to 2 million distinct CDR3 sequences, roughly a third of them with a count of one. Around 0.3% of the sample is held by the ten biggest clonotypes.

This clonotype was sampled from a newborn girl in good health. Material: cord blood. The chain links TRBV4-1 with TRBJ2-1; the best D guess is TRBD1, with 6 bases matching. CDR3 loop: CASSQDHHREDEQFF. DNA sequence: TGCGCCAGCAGCCAAGATCACCACAGGGAAGATGAGCAGTTCTTC.